A single T cell receptor (beta chain) is shown here with its context. Its cognate antigen has yet to be identified. No quality values exist for individual bases; no much larger clone is one base distant. CDR1 and CDR2 (LGHNT, FRNRAP) derive from the germline V gene. The CDR3 spans 14 residues, from the cysteine through the phenylalanine. Of all the DNA, just the CDR3 is kept, 42 bases in frame from base 1. Trimming costs V 6 bases and J 0 bases, and their ends lie 10 bases apart. The sample comes from a study of PD-L1 blockade in urothelial cancer listed by TCRdb under 2017. Broadly, across the study: Every patient began therapy in about 2014 and was given atezolizumab 1,200 mg intravenously every 3 weeks. About 90% of the roughly 29 patients were identified as males with urothelial cancer of bladder origin, and a prior smoking history was reported by 18 of 29 patients. Blood samples were analyzed at 3 weeks after treatment start (second dose) and at 6 weeks after treatment start. In the same patients, pretreatment tumors underwent whole exome sequencing and RNA sequencing in addition to TCR sequencing. Some 30 patients had pretreatment blood TCR-seq, some 25 had at least one posttreatment blood collection, and some 25 had tumor TCR-seq. Blood samples gave median yields of around 140,000 T cells and 83,000 or so unique TCRs, along with a median clonality of 0.080. Pretreatment tumor samples, along with matched peripheral blood serially collected before and after atezolizumab treatment, were subjected to TCR sequencing. An ECOG performance status of 0 or 1 was recorded for the patients, and 0 to 3 prior chemotherapy regimens had been received by the patients. Nine patients reached durable clinical benefit, while 15 to 25 patients did not. Durable clinical benefit meant progression-free survival longer than 6 months, and TCR features were also tested against progression-free and overall survival. The study was an exploratory multi-omic analysis of somatic, immune and clinical correlates of response to PD-L1 blockade with atezolizumab in urothelial cancer. General study outcomes and caveats: Small sample size (n ≈ 29) and many exploratory analyses mean the results are intended to be hypothesis-generating. A pretreatment peripheral blood TCR clonality below the median was linked to improved progression-free and overall survival. Greater expansion of tumor-associated TCR clones in peripheral blood 3 weeks after the start of treatment was observed in patients with durable benefit (n ≈ 22, p = 0.022).

The label giving this sample's time point can be read as: pretreatment peripheral blood. A total of 25 to 35 patients with locally advanced or metastatic urothelial carcinoma, treated at Memorial Sloan Kettering on a trial protocol, made up the cohort. Peripheral blood mononuclear cells were collected pretreatment and during treatment, with between 1 and 8 total time points obtained per patient. The Qiagen DNeasy Blood extraction kit was used to purify genomic DNA from total PBMCs and from tumor samples. PBMCs were collected pretreatment and during treatment and were isolated and stored as previously described. To estimate absolute template abundance from read counts, synthetic TCR analog templates were spiked into each PCR. TCRbeta CDR3 regions were amplified from genomic DNA with bias-controlled V and J gene primers using the immunoSEQ assay. Sequencing of rearranged TCRbeta segments was done at approximately 20X coverage. The authors processed their data as follows. Sequencing errors were corrected by clustering and CDR3s were annotated against IMGT to assign V, D and J genes. Downstream analyses used only productive TCRbeta rearrangements, leaving out any out-of-frame or stop-codon sequences. Clonality was computed as one minus Shannon entropy normalized by the log of the number of unique productive sequences. Fisher's exact test with Benjamini-Hochberg correction, at a threshold of adjusted p below 0.01, was used to find clones that differed between time points or between blood and tumor. TCRdb re-hosts the immuneACCESS table, in-frame sequences only. Its copies lack some clones; in the studies checked, an unresolved V gene accounts for under half of them, and the cause for the rest is not known. V and J calls plus clone size are reproduced from that table; the DNA served to infer D and trimming. The sample includes around 45,000 clones, with 75% to 85% observed a single time. The ten largest make up approximately 1.5% of the sample.

The V and J segments used are TRBV12-5 and TRBJ2-3, and possibly TRBD1, on 6 matching bases. The sequence came from a man in his fifties with urothelial cancer. The material was PBMCs, obtained around atezolizumab (anti-PD-L1) treatment. The CDR3 region reads CASGQGFSTDTQYF. The DNA reads TGTGCTAGTGGCCAGGGGTTTAGCACAGATACGCAGTATTTT.